The rows below give T cell receptor beta chains drawn from one sample of a study of vaccination and CD4 T cells after COVID-19. These receptors are not linked to any known antigen. A single record per CDR3 protein comes from TCRdb applying MiXCR to the PCR reads. This table has approximately 7,200 distinct CDR3 sequences, 40% to 50% appearing once. The source material was CD4+ T cells from blood, cultured in vitro. These receptors were taken from a human donor in good health. Each CDR3 is given with its conserved first and last residue. The D gene is left open where the match is weak. Expanded clones are given a class, and other clones once, few, many or no size at all.

clone_size j_call d_call v_call cdr3_length cdr3_nt cdr3_aa
few TRBJ1-1 - TRBV10-3 14 TGTGCCATCAGTGAGTCCAGGGTGGGAACTGAAGCTTTCTTT CAISESRVGTEAFF
- TRBJ2-6 TRBD1 TRBV28 19 TGTGCCAGCAGTCCACCACAGGGGGCGGGCAGCTCTGGGGCCAACGTCCTGACTTTC CASSPPQGAGSSGANVLTF
- TRBJ2-3 - TRBV7-8 17 TGTGCCAGCAGCGGACAGAGGGGGCGGGGGGCAGCAGATACGCAGTATTTT CASSGQRGRGAADTQYF
few TRBJ2-7 - TRBV7-8 12 TGTGCCAGCAGCTTAGATGCGAACGAGCAGTACTTC CASSLDANEQYF
- TRBJ1-4 TRBD1 TRBV7-8 15 TGTGCCAGCAGCGTCCTACAGGGGAGGAATGAAAAACTGTTTTTT CASSVLQGRNEKLFF
once TRBJ1-4 TRBD1 TRBV15 15 TGTGCCACCAGCAGAGAGGGGGGGGACAGGGGGATCCAGTTTTTT CATSREGGDRGIQFF
- TRBJ2-7 - TRBV24-1 12 TGTGCCACCAGGGGGCCGATAGGAGAGCAGTACTTC CATRGPIGEQYF
- TRBJ1-1 - TRBV29-1 14 TGCAGCGCGGGTTCAGGGGTAATGAACACTGAAGCTTTCTTT CSAGSGVMNTEAFF
- TRBJ1-2 TRBD1 TRBV2 14 TGTGCCAGCAGTTCTAGACAGGGCGGGACTGGCTACACCTTC CASSSRQGGTGYTF
- TRBJ1-1 - TRBV5-4 14 TGTGCCAGCAGCTTGGGGAACAGGGAGACTGAAGCTTTCTTT CASSLGNRETEAFF
- TRBJ1-2 TRBD1 TRBV4-1 15 TGCGCCAGCAGCCGGGACAGGGGTGGGAACTATGGCTACACCTTC CASSRDRGGNYGYTF
- TRBJ1-5 - TRBV5-1 15 TGCGCCAGCAGCTTGGACGGGTACGACAATCAGCCCCAGCATTTT CASSLDGYDNQPQHF
- TRBJ1-6 TRBD1 TRBV19 17 TGTGCCAGTACCTCATACCCCACAGGGGCTCCAGGGAAACCCCTCCACTTT CASTSYPTGAPGKPLHF
few TRBJ1-6 TRBD1 TRBV20-1 14 TGCAGTGCTAGAGAAAGACAGGGTAATTCACCCCTCCACTTT CSARERQGNSPLHF
- TRBJ2-3 - TRBV20-1 14 TGCAGTGCTAGGAAGCGGACTAGCACAGATACGCAGTATTTT CSARKRTSTDTQYF
- TRBJ1-6 - TRBV20-1 14 TGCAGTGCCACTACAGGGTACTCCAATTCACCCCTCCACTTT CSATTGYSNSPLHF
- TRBJ1-5 - TRBV4-3 13 TGCGCCAGCAGCCAAGAACGGGGACAACCCCAGCATTTT CASSQERGQPQHF
few TRBJ2-3 - TRBV10-3 11 TGTGCCATCGGGGGCTCAGATACGCAGTATTTT CAIGGSDTQYF